These 21 T cell receptor beta chains share one sample of origin, sequenced in a study of Graves' ophthalmopathy and Graves' hyperthyroidism. Beta-chain TCR CDR3 regions were amplified from RNA transcripts. HTBI primers primed a first-round RT-PCR, and a second-round multiplex PCR followed. A single record per CDR3 protein comes from TCRdb applying MiXCR to the multiplex PCR reads. The sample carries roughly 600,000 distinct CDR3 sequences, roughly 40% recorded once. The specimen was peripheral blood or thyroid tissue (not recorded which). All receptors come from an adult man with Graves' hyperthyroidism.

The sample holds many counts of this clonotype. The gene calls are TRBV29-1 and TRBJ1-1, with TRBD1 matching over 7 bases. With 7 bases clipped from V and 4 bases from J, the junction kept 9 bases outside the gene matches. The CDR3 consists of 13 residues. Germline V gives CDR1 SQVTM, CDR2 ANQGSEA. The CDR3 DNA sequence: TGCAGCGGCCGACAGGGTCGGGTCACTGAAGCTTTCTTT. This sequence encodes CSGRQGRVTEAFF.

The chain recombines TRBV20-1 with TRBJ1-5, with D maybe TRBD1 (5 bases). Germline CDR1 reads DFQATT; CDR2 reads SNEGSKA (reference sequence). The CDR3 has 16 amino acids. V lost 3 bases, J lost 2 bases, and 17 bases lay in between. CDR3 sequence (DNA): TGCAGTGCTAGGGATATTAACTTGGGGGGCAATCAGCCCCAGCATTTT. It encodes CSARDINLGGNQPQHF.

The chain has TRBV11-1 and TRBJ2-5; weak D call: TRBD1 (7 bases). The J call may not be correct, given that the DNA end is closer to TRBJ2-1. In germline, CDR1 is SGHAT, CDR2 FQDESV (reference sequence). This CDR3 has 13 amino acids. The CDR3 loop is CASSMAGGGEQFF. CDR3 bases: TGTGCCAGCAGCATGGCAGGGGGAGGTGAGCAGTTCTTC.

This rearrangement joins TRBV19 to TRBJ2-3, with a tentative D call TRBD2 (6 bases). The V gene's germline CDR1 is LNHDA and CDR2 SQIVND (reference sequence). The V and J ends lost 7 bases and 3 bases respectively, with 17 bases between them. CDR3 length: 15 residues. CDR3 residues: CASTPGSAETDTQYF. The CDR3, as DNA: TGTGCCAGTACCCCCGGGAGTGCGGAAACAGATACGCAGTATTTT.

This clonotype was counted at least ten times. The chain employs TRBV2 and TRBJ1-5; D is perhaps TRBD1 (6 bases). This CDR3 comprises 15 residues. Trimming stripped 1 base from V and 3 bases from J, with 10 bases between. Germline lookup yields CDR1 SNHLY and CDR2 FYNNEI. The CDR3 loop reads CASSEGGTSNQPQHF. CDR3 coding DNA: TGTGCCAGCAGTGAAGGAGGGACATCCAATCAGCCCCAGCATTTT.

The sample holds many counts of this clonotype. V gene TRBV2 combines with J gene TRBJ2-5; 11 bases are shared with TRBD2. Losses at the gene ends were 6 bases for V and 4 bases for J; bases not matched to a gene: 4. The CDR3 has 14 residues. In germline, CDR1 is SNHLY, CDR2 FYNNEI. The CDR3 here is CASRTGTSGETQYF. CDR3 DNA: TGTGCCAGCAGAACAGGGACTAGCGGAGAGACCCAGTACTTC.

This clonotype was seen once. The chain is built from TRBV29-1 and TRBJ2-7, with unresolved D. Trimming took 8 bases from V and 7 from J, leaving 12 bases between them. The CDR3 has 10 residues. Germline V gene lookup returns CDR1 SQVTM and CDR2 ANQGSEA. CDR3 protein: CSLAPGEQYF. In DNA form, the CDR3 reads TGCAGCTTAGCCCCAGGAGAGCAGTACTTC.

Ten or more counts support this clonotype. The J gene is TRBJ2-1, the V gene TRBV7-9; 8 positions agree with TRBD2. Germline V lookup: CDR1 SEHNR, CDR2 FQNEAQ (reference sequence). This CDR3 contains 14 residues. V trimming: 5 bases; J trimming: 8 bases; junction bases outside the gene matches: 8. The CDR3 here is CASSPRLAFHEQFF. The DNA of the CDR3 is TGTGCCAGCAGCCCCAGACTAGCGTTCCATGAGCAGTTCTTC.

This clonotype was seen many times. The V call is TRBV7-2, the J call TRBJ2-7; the D gene is possibly TRBD2 (6 bases). Germline V gene lookup returns CDR1 SGHTA and CDR2 FQGNSA. Between the trimmed V and J ends, which lost 5 bases and 0 bases, there was a span of 14 bases. The CDR3 is 15 amino acids. The CDR3 nucleotides read TGTGCCAGCAGCCCTAGCGTTTTCACCTCCTACGAGCAGTACTTC. Its translation: CASSPSVFTSYEQYF.

This sequence joins TRBV7-3 and TRBJ2-7; no clear D. The CDR3 runs to 13 residues. Germline V gene data show CDR1 as SGHTA and CDR2 as FQGTGA. V shed 0 bases and J shed 6 bases, with 9 bases lying between them. The chain's CDR3 is CASSLTRVGEQYF. The DNA for the CDR3 is TGTGCCAGCAGCTTAACCCGGGTTGGCGAGCAGTACTTC. Full variable domain (remainder filled in from reference TRBV7-3 and TRBJ2-7): GAGVSQTPSNKVTEKGKYVELRCDPISGHTALYWYRQSLGQGPEFLIYFQGTGAADDSGLPNDRFFAVRPEGSVSTLKIQRTERGDSAVYLCASSLTRVGEQYFGPGTRLTVT.

This clonotype showed up many times. The chain is built from TRBV10-3 and TRBJ1-6, with no clear D. V lost 3 bases to trimming and J lost 7 bases, with 13 bases between them. Germline CDR1 ENHRY, CDR2 SYGVKD. The length of the CDR3 is 15 residues. This CDR3 reads CAISDSTLPNSPLHF. DNA of the CDR3: TGTGCCATCAGTGATTCGACACTACCAAATTCACCCCTCCACTTT.

This clonotype was recorded many times. The chain employs TRBV7-2 and TRBJ1-1; D is possibly TRBD1 (5 bases). The CDR3 contains 16 residues. V dropped 5 bases and J dropped 5 bases, with 21 bases sitting between them. Looked up from germline, CDR1 is SGHTA and CDR2 is FQGNSA. CDR3 amino acids: CASSVNPGRDRTEAFF. CDR3 DNA sequence: TGTGCCAGCAGCGTAAACCCAGGGAGGGATAGGACTGAAGCTTTCTTT.

J is TRBJ2-7 and V is TRBV12-3 or TRBV12-4; either TRBD1 or TRBD2 may fit D (5 bases each). The CDR3 totals 15 residues. Trimming shortened V by 6 bases and J by 2 bases, and 17 bases separated the two germline ends. The CDR3 region has the DNA TGTGCCAGCAGAGAGGGGTCCCTCCAGACCTACGAGCAGTACTTC. Translated, it gives CASREGSLQTYEQYF.

This clonotype was seen a few times. The rearrangement uses TRBV5-4 and TRBJ1-1; the D gene is possibly TRBD1 (5 bases). CDR1 SGHNT and CDR2 YYREEE come from the germline V gene (reference sequence). This CDR3 has 16 amino acids. The germline V and J ends were trimmed by 0 bases and 0 bases, with 12 bases remaining between them. The CDR3 DNA reads TGTGCCAGCAGCTTGGGTCCTACAGGAATGAACACTGAAGCTTTCTTT. Its translation is CASSLGPTGMNTEAFF.

On this clonotype: Compared with germline, one end of the junction differs, possibly owing to a read error. The chain is built from TRBV7-7 and TRBJ2-7, with a tentative D call TRBD1 (5 bases). The CDR3 spans 13 residues. Germline V gene lookup returns CDR1 SSHAT and CDR2 FNYEAQ (reference sequence). For the CDR3, the DNA is TGTGCTAGCAGCTTTGGGGCAGAATACGGGCAGTACTTC. It specifies CASSFGAEYGQYF.

The table lists this clonotype with a few counts. The gene calls are TRBV7-2 and TRBJ1-2; D is perhaps TRBD1 (6 bases). Germline V CDR1 and CDR2: SGHTA, FQGNSA. The CDR3 covers 16 residues. Trimming cost V 7 bases and J 6 bases, with 24 bases left between them. CDR3: CASIIQRGGSLDGYTF. CDR3 nucleotides: TGTGCCAGCATTATTCAGAGAGGGGGGTCTTTAGATGGCTACACCTTC.

As for this clonotype: A single base separates this from a much larger clone, so it may be a read error. V gene TRBV5-1 combines with J gene TRBJ2-6, with D perhaps matching TRBD2 (5 bases). The CDR3 sequence is 14 residues long. CDR1 is SGHRS, CDR2 YFSETQ, per germline. The V end lost 6 bases, the J end lost 2 bases, and 9 bases lay between the germline ends. CDR3 sequence: CASTEGPGANVLTF. The CDR3 DNA follows: TGCGCCAGCACCGAGGGCCCTGGGGCCAACGTCCTGACTTTC.

The chain joins TRBV7-9 to TRBJ1-6, with D hard to call. The CDR3 extends over 18 amino acids. With 3 bases removed from V and 8 bases from J, the gap between germline ends came to 23 bases. Germline V gene lookup returns CDR1 SEHNR and CDR2 FQNEAQ (reference sequence). The CDR3 region is CASSFGWGTGELYSPLHF. The CDR3 DNA sequence: TGTGCCAGCAGCTTCGGTTGGGGAACCGGGGAGCTATATTCACCCCTCCACTTT. Supplemented by reference TRBV7-9 and TRBJ1-6, the full variable domain reads DTGVSQNPRHKITKRGQNVTFRCDPISEHNRLYWYRQTLGQGPEFLTYFQNEAQLEKSRLLSDRFSAERPKGSFSTLEIQRTEQGDSAMYLCASSFGWGTGELYSPLHFGNGTRLTVT.

This clonotype was recorded at least ten times. The chain is built from TRBV2 and TRBJ2-2, with D possibly matching TRBD1 (6 bases). The germline V gene has CDR1 SNHLY and CDR2 FYNNEI. The CDR3 is 15 amino acids. The V gene lost 2 bases and the J gene lost 3 bases, with 10 bases spanning the gap. The DNA of the CDR3 is TGTGCCAGCAGTGAAAGAGGGGGATACACCGGGGAGCTGTTTTTT. Protein: CASSERGGYTGELFF.

This clonotype was picked up many times. This chain links TRBV20-1 with TRBJ1-4; 8 bases are shared with TRBD1. V trimming: 3 bases; J trimming: 0 bases; junction bases outside the gene matches: 12. The germline V gene encodes CDR1 DFQATT and CDR2 SNEGSKA (reference sequence). The CDR3 loop spans 18 amino acids. In DNA form, the CDR3 reads TGCAGTGCTAGGGGGTGGGGGACAGGAGTTGCAACTAATGAAAAACTGTTTTTT. It yields the protein CSARGWGTGVATNEKLFF.

This clonotype was seen at least ten times. The rearrangement links TRBV3-1 to TRBJ2-7; D possibly corresponds to TRBD2 (5 bases). The CDR3 runs to 13 residues. Germline V gives CDR1 LGHDT, CDR2 YNNKEL (reference sequence). V dropped 4 bases and J dropped 3 bases, with 10 bases sitting between them. The CDR3 region is CASSPREDYEQYF. As DNA, the CDR3 is TGTGCCAGCAGCCCCCGGGAAGACTACGAGCAGTACTTC.